This T cell receptor beta chain appears in the sequencing data of a study of blood T cells in healthy people across ages. A second about 7 to 11 cycle PCR used barcoded and J-beta primers. Using its own MiXCR run on the 5' RACE reads, TCRdb lists one record per CDR3 protein. The data hold approximately 1.5 million distinct CDR3 sequences, with 42% observed a single time. Study results and caveats: The authors considered diversity estimates from one million T cells to be underestimates.

On this clonotype: Its antigen is currently unknown.

Source material: blood. The source of this sequence is a woman younger than 30 in good health.

For the CDR3, the DNA is TGCGCCAGCAGCTTTATGGGAGGGCGGACAGATACGCAGTATTTT. Amino acid sequence: CASSFMGGRTDTQYF. The chain has TRBV5-1 and TRBJ2-3; TRBD2 agrees at 7 bases. The J segment lost 3 bases and the V segment lost 2 bases, leaving 6 bases of the junction unmatched. The CDR3 has 15 amino acids. In germline, CDR1 is SGHRS, CDR2 YFSETQ.